The 31 T cell receptor beta chains reported below all come from one sample, sequenced in a study of blood T cell repertoires in COVID-19. Generated by immunoSEQ multiplex PCR, the TCRdb table keeps only in-frame clones and is missing some. The repertoire holds around 300,000 clones, with 88% as singletons. Sequencing was carried out using PBMCs or T cells enriched from blood (not recorded which). The receptors shown here come from a woman between 45 and 65 years old who had recovered from COVID-19.

The J gene is TRBJ1-1, the V gene TRBV3-1 (or the pseudogene TRBV3-2); D perhaps matches TRBD1 (5 bases). Germline V gene lookup returns CDR1 LGHDT and CDR2 YNNKEL (reference sequence). The CDR3 totals 16 residues. Deletions cut 6 bases from V and 0 bases from J, with 17 bases between. CDR3 sequence: CASSPGGFVLNTEAFF. In DNA, the CDR3 is TGTGCCAGCAGTCCCGGGGGTTTTGTTCTGAACACTGAAGCTTTCTTT.

The J gene is TRBJ2-5, the V gene TRBV5-1; D remains ambiguous. Trimming stripped 7 bases from V and 2 bases from J, with 6 bases between. Germline CDR1 and CDR2: SGHRS and YFSETQ. This CDR3 comprises 11 residues. Here the CDR3 reads CASHTQETQYF. In DNA form, the CDR3 reads TGCGCCAGCCATACTCAAGAGACCCAGTACTTC.

This clone appeared once. The V gene is TRBV4-1, the J gene TRBJ2-1; TRBD1 aligns across 10 bases. Germline values: CDR1 MGHRA, CDR2 YSYEKL. This CDR3 comprises 15 residues. Trimming cost V 6 bases and J 9 bases; bases outside gene matches: 11. The CDR3 reads CASRRTGTGEGEQFF. The CDR3 coding sequence is TGCGCCAGCAGACGAACCGGGACAGGGGAGGGTGAGCAGTTCTTC.

The chain couples TRBV6-5 to TRBJ2-2; TRBD2 agrees at 9 bases. In germline, CDR1 is MNHEY, CDR2 SVGAGI. V gave up 2 bases and J gave up 4 bases; unmatched junction bases: 5. The CDR3 loop spans 16 amino acids. In nucleotides, the CDR3 is TGTGCCAGCAGTTACGTGGGGACTAGCCTCACCGGGGAGCTGTTTTTT. This codes for CASSYVGTSLTGELFF.

The gene calls are TRBV18 and TRBJ2-3; possibly TRBD2 for D (5 bases). V shed 2 bases and J shed 4 bases, with 10 bases lying between them. The CDR3 is made up of 14 amino acids. Germline assignment: CDR1 KGHSH and CDR2 LQKENI. This CDR3 is CASSPWESPDTQYF. The CDR3 bases are TGTGCCAGCTCACCATGGGAGAGCCCAGATACGCAGTATTTT.

V and J are TRBV11-2 and TRBJ1-4; TRBD1 aligns across 11 bases. This CDR3 has 17 residues. V was pared by 1 base and J by 0 bases, with 1 base of the junction left unmatched. CDR1 is SGHAT, CDR2 FQNNGV, per germline. The CDR3 loop is CASSLAGQGATNEKLFF. In DNA form, the CDR3 reads TGTGCCAGCAGCTTAGCGGGACAGGGGGCAACTAATGAAAAACTGTTTTTT. Filled out from reference TRBV11-2 and TRBJ1-4, the complete variable domain reads EAGVAQSPRYKIIEKRQSVAFWCNPISGHATLYWYQQILGQGPKLLIQFQNNGVVDDSQLPKDRFSAERLKGVDSTLKIQPAKLEDSAVYLCASSLAGQGATNEKLFFGSGTQLSVL.

The rearrangement links TRBV7-2 to TRBJ1-2; 9 nucleotides match TRBD1. CDR3 length: 13 residues. The J segment lost 8 bases and the V segment lost 5 bases, leaving 6 bases of the junction unmatched. The germline CDR1 and CDR2 sequences are SGHTA and FQGNSA. In DNA form, the CDR3 reads TGTGCCAGCAGCCCGGGACAGGGCGGCGGCTACACCTTC. Translation gives CASSPGQGGGYTF.

This chain links TRBV6-5 with TRBJ1-5; 9 bases line up with TRBD1. The ends lost 6 bases at V and 6 bases at J; junction bases unmatched: 9. The CDR3 runs to 15 residues. CDR1 is MNHEY and CDR2 is SVGAGI in the germline V gene. The CDR3 is CASRPGQGPPQPQHF. As DNA, the CDR3 is TGTGCCAGCAGGCCGGGACAGGGTCCCCCTCAGCCCCAGCATTTT.

This chain joins TRBV15 and TRBJ1-1; 11 bases match TRBD1. Losses at the gene ends were 1 base for V and 4 bases for J; bases not matched to a gene: 2. Germline-derived CDR1 and CDR2 are LNHNV and YYDKDF (reference sequence). This CDR3 region has 15 residues. This chain's CDR3 is CATSRGTGGLTEAFF. The CDR3 DNA reads TGTGCCACCAGCAGAGGGACAGGGGGCCTCACTGAAGCTTTCTTT.

CDR3 in DNA: TGTGCCAGCAGGTCCTTAGGGGCTAATGAAAAACTGTTTTTT. Amino acid sequence: CASRSLGANEKLFF. The chain is built from TRBV3-1 (or the pseudogene TRBV3-2) and TRBJ1-4; D possibly corresponds to TRBD1 (5 bases). V lost 6 bases and J lost 3, with 11 bases in between. The CDR3 runs 14 residues. Germline V lookup: CDR1 LGHDT, CDR2 YNNKEL (reference sequence).

The chain combines TRBV19 with TRBJ1-5; D gene ambiguous. The CDR3 runs to 12 residues. Germline assignment: CDR1 LNHDA and CDR2 SQIVND (reference sequence). V shed 4 bases and J shed 5 bases, with 6 bases lying between them. The CDR3 DNA is TGTGCCAGTAGTAAATTAGATCAGCCCCAGCATTTT. Its protein product is CASSKLDQPQHF.

V usage is TRBV28 and J usage is TRBJ1-6; maybe TRBD1 (6 bases). Germline-derived CDR1 and CDR2 are MDHEN and SYDVKM. The CDR3 is 19 amino acids. Between the trimmed V and J ends, which lost 5 bases and 0 bases, there was a span of 20 bases. In nucleotides, the CDR3 is TGTGCCAGCAGTCACTCCATCACAGGGACGGGCTCCTATAATTCACCCCTCCACTTT. The encoded protein is CASSHSITGTGSYNSPLHF.

Here the CDR3 DNA reads TGTGCCAGCAGCTTGGGGGTAGCGGGAGGGATAGACTACAATGAGCAGTTCTTC. Protein: CASSLGVAGGIDYNEQFF. V gene TRBV5-4 combines with J gene TRBJ2-1, with TRBD2 matching 11 bases. CDR1 and CDR2 from the germline V gene are SGHNT and YYREEE (reference sequence). The CDR3 is made up of 18 amino acids. The V segment lost 0 bases and the J segment 3 bases; nucleotides outside the gene matches: 8. Variable domain in full (rest from reference TRBV5-4 and TRBJ2-1): ETGVTQSPTHLIKTRGQQVTLRCSSQSGHNTVSWYQQALGQGPQFIFQYYREEENGRGNFPPRFSGLQFPNYSSELNVNALELDDSALYLCASSLGVAGGIDYNEQFFGPGTRLTVL.

The chain uses TRBV7-2 and TRBJ2-1; 8 positions match TRBD2. Germline CDR1 SGHTA, CDR2 FQGNSA. The CDR3 has 15 amino acids. With 0 bases clipped from V and 8 bases from J, the junction kept 6 bases outside the gene matches. The CDR3 DNA reads as TGTGCCAGCAGCTTAGCTCCGGGAGGGACCGATGAGCAGTTCTTC. This codes for CASSLAPGGTDEQFF.

J is TRBJ1-2 and V is TRBV29-1; D remains unclear. Trimming removed 1 base from V and 4 bases from J, with 7 bases in between. CDR3 length: 12 residues. Germline CDR1 and CDR2: SQVTM and ANQGSEA. For the CDR3, the DNA is TGCAGCGTTGAAGGACAACCCTATGGCTACACCTTC. Its translation is CSVEGQPYGYTF.

Here the CDR3 reads CASSFLGRLYNEQFF. In DNA form, the CDR3 reads TGTGCCAGCAGCTTCCTCGGGAGGCTCTACAATGAGCAGTTCTTC. This chain connects TRBV28 to TRBJ2-1; 7 nucleotides agree with TRBD2. CDR1 MDHEN and CDR2 SYDVKM come from the germline V gene. Trimming removed 6 bases from V and 3 bases from J; junction bases left unmatched: 8. This CDR3 spans 15 amino acids.

The rearrangement links TRBV2 to TRBJ2-3, with D tentatively TRBD2 (5 bases). CDR3 length equals 15 residues. Per germline, CDR1 SNHLY and CDR2 FYNNEI. Trimming took 5 bases from V and 6 from J, leaving 18 bases between them. The CDR3 here is CASSITRFTQDTQYF. CDR3 DNA sequence: TGTGCCAGCAGTATAACTAGATTTACACAGGATACGCAGTATTTT.

The chain uses TRBV27 and TRBJ1-4, with D perhaps matching TRBD1 (6 bases). This CDR3 has 15 amino acids. CDR1 and CDR2 from the germline V gene are MNHEY and SMNVEV (reference sequence). Deletions cut 2 bases from V and 4 bases from J, with 11 bases between. CDR3 sequence: CASSLTGPLNEKLFF. The CDR3 DNA sequence: TGTGCCAGCAGTTTAACAGGGCCCCTTAATGAAAAACTGTTTTTT.

The V and J genes are TRBV6-5 and TRBJ1-3, with a possible D match to TRBD1 (5 bases). Deletions cut 5 bases from V and 4 bases from J, with 12 bases between. CDR1 is MNHEY, CDR2 SVGAGI, per germline. The CDR3 has 14 residues. CDR3 loop: CASSQPRVGNTIYF. CDR3 coding DNA: TGTGCCAGCAGTCAACCCAGGGTCGGAAACACCATATATTTT.

This chain links TRBV19 with TRBJ2-1; 7 nucleotides match TRBD2. V lost 6 bases, J lost 0 bases, and 8 bases stayed unmatched. From germline, CDR1 is LNHDA and CDR2 SQIVND (reference sequence). CDR3 length: 16 amino acids. CDR3 DNA: TGTGCCAGTAGGGACGGGAGGACCAGCTCCTACAATGAGCAGTTCTTC. Its translation is CASRDGRTSSYNEQFF. Full variable domain (outside the CDR3, taken from reference TRBV19 and TRBJ2-1): DGGITQSPKYLFRKEGQNVTLSCEQNLNHDAMYWYRQDPGQGLRLIYYSQIVNDFQKGDIAEGYSVSREKKESFPLTVTSAQKNPTAFYLCASRDGRTSSYNEQFFGPGTRLTVL.

This clone was detected only once. This rearrangement joins TRBV28 to TRBJ2-1; the match to TRBD2 covers 7 bases. CDR3 length: 14 residues. The junction had 8 bases not matched to a gene; V was cut back by 7 bases and J by 5 bases. Germline V gene data show CDR1 as MDHEN and CDR2 as SYDVKM. The CDR3: CASTTGGMNNEQFF. CDR3 coding DNA: TGTGCCAGCACCACGGGGGGAATGAACAATGAGCAGTTCTTC.

CDR3 amino acids: CASSTRTGNQPQHF. CDR3 coding DNA: TGTGCCAGTAGTACCCGGACAGGCAATCAGCCCCAGCATTTT. The rearrangement uses TRBV19 and TRBJ1-5; D is possibly TRBD1 (6 bases). CDR3 length: 14 residues. Germline V gives CDR1 LNHDA, CDR2 SQIVND (reference sequence). Trimming stripped 4 bases from V and 2 bases from J, with 9 bases between.

The chain links TRBV9 to TRBJ1-1, with D perhaps TRBD1 (6 bases). Germline V gene data show CDR1 as SGDLS and CDR2 as YYNGEE. The CDR3 sequence is 16 residues long. The V end lost 5 bases, the J end lost 2 bases, and 19 bases lay between the germline ends. The CDR3 nucleotides are TGTGCCAGCAGTGAAACCCCTCAGGGGCGTAACACTGAAGCTTTCTTT. Translation: CASSETPQGRNTEAFF. Full variable domain (outside the CDR3, taken from reference TRBV9 and TRBJ1-1): DSGVTQTPKHLITATGQRVTLRCSPRSGDLSVYWYQQSLDQGLQFLIQYYNGEERAKGNILERFSAQQFPDLHSELNLSSLELGDSALYFCASSETPQGRNTEAFFGQGTRLTVV.

The chain employs TRBV6-1 and TRBJ1-2, with TRBD1 matching 9 bases. The ends lost 3 bases at V and 5 bases at J; junction bases unmatched: 1. The germline V gene has CDR1 MNHNS and CDR2 SASEGT. The CDR3 covers 13 residues. CDR3 in DNA: TGTGCCAGCAGTGATGGACAGGGGTATGGCTACACCTTC. This gives the protein CASSDGQGYGYTF.

The V call is TRBV30, the J call TRBJ2-7; tentative D call: TRBD1 (6 bases). The CDR3 length is 14 residues. V gave up 1 base and J gave up 0 bases, with 10 bases separating them. From germline, CDR1 is GTSNPN and CDR2 SVGIG (reference sequence). The chain's CDR3 is CAWSADRYSYEQYF. The CDR3, as DNA: TGTGCCTGGAGTGCCGACAGGTACTCCTACGAGCAGTACTTC.

The chain has TRBV15 and TRBJ2-1; 7 bases are shared with TRBD2. The CDR3 loop spans 20 amino acids. The V gene's germline CDR1 is LNHNV and CDR2 YYDKDF (reference sequence). Trimming at V came to 0 bases and at J to 2 bases, leaving 16 bases not matched to a gene. CDR3 region: CATSRESRMRREGAYNEQFF. DNA of the CDR3: TGTGCCACCAGCAGAGAGTCGCGTATGAGGAGGGAGGGCGCCTACAATGAGCAGTTCTTC.

V is TRBV3-1 (or the pseudogene TRBV3-2) and J is TRBJ1-2; 10 bases are shared with TRBD1. This CDR3 region has 14 residues. Unmatched junction bases numbered 4, after V lost 1 base and J lost 8 bases. Germline assignment: CDR1 LGHDT and CDR2 YNNKEL (reference sequence). The CDR3 sequence: CASSQADRGQGYTF. The CDR3 DNA follows: TGTGCCAGCAGCCAAGCCGACAGGGGGCAAGGCTACACCTTC.

This clone was recorded once. This rearrangement joins TRBV10-3 to TRBJ2-7; D unresolved. The CDR3 is 12 residues long. The ends were cut back, 11 bases at V and 4 bases at J, with 15 bases in the middle. Germline CDR1 ENHRY, CDR2 SYGVKD. The CDR3 bases are TGTGCCGCCGGCGAGAACGGGTACGAGCAGTACTTC. Protein product: CAAGENGYEQYF.

The chain uses TRBV13 and TRBJ1-2, with 7 bases fitting TRBD1. V gave up 5 bases and J gave up 5 bases; unmatched junction bases: 11. Germline V gives CDR1 PRHDT, CDR2 FYEKMQ (reference sequence). The CDR3 loop spans 15 amino acids. CDR3 sequence: CASSPPRDSLYGYTF. The CDR3, as DNA: TGTGCCAGCAGCCCGCCCCGGGACAGCTTATATGGCTACACCTTC.

A single count supports this clone. The rearrangement links TRBV14 to TRBJ2-7; perhaps TRBD1 as D (6 bases). With 5 bases removed from V and 5 bases from J, the gap between germline ends came to 25 bases. The germline V gene encodes CDR1 SGHDN and CDR2 FVKESK. This CDR3 region has 17 residues. The CDR3 nucleotides read TGTGCCAGCAGCTACGGGACACCCGTTTTCTTTCTTGACGAGCAGTACTTC. Protein product: CASSYGTPVFFLDEQYF.

The chain combines TRBV11-1 with TRBJ2-7; D perhaps matches TRBD2 (5 bases). The CDR3 spans 15 residues. The germline gives CDR1 SGHAT, CDR2 FQDESV (reference sequence). V was trimmed by 5 bases and J by 2 bases, leaving 16 bases between them. The DNA for the CDR3 is TGTGCCAGCAGCCTCGCCGGAGGACCCGCCTACGAGCAGTACTTC. It encodes CASSLAGGPAYEQYF.